The T cell receptor (beta chain) under discussion was sequenced for a study of T cells in localized non-small cell lung cancer. Sequenced by immunoSEQ multiplex PCR; TCRdb stores in-frame clones only, minus some. In the table there are thousands of clones, approximately 21% of which are singletons. Germline V gene sequence: CDR1 SGDLS, CDR2 YYNGEE. The CDR3 is 13 residues long. The V gene lost 5 bases and the J gene lost 3 bases, with 9 bases spanning the gap. Specimen: lung tumor tissue, collected before any cancer treatment. This TCR derives from a female donor at least 60 years old with stage II lung adenocarcinoma. V is TRBV9 and J is TRBJ2-1; TRBD1 might be the D (5 bases). The CDR3 DNA is TGTGCCAGCAGAGCGACAGACTACAATGAGCAGTTCTTC. It translates to CASRATDYNEQFF.